The source of this TCR beta chain is a study of CD8 T cells in ankylosing spondylitis. General study findings and limits: Clones linked to disease were reported to show significant enrichment in matched ankylosing spondylitis synovial fluid. The study identified a TCR beta motif of roughly eight highly homologous variants that appeared characteristic of ankylosing spondylitis blood.

Germline assignment: CDR1 MGHDK and CDR2 SYGVNS. V was shortened by 4 bases and J by 0 bases, with 12 bases between the two germline ends. The CDR3 covers 15 residues. Quantitative barcoded 5'-RACE was used to prepare TCR beta libraries. TCRdb re-analysed the 5' RACE reads in MiXCR, keeping a single row per CDR3 protein. The table records about 220,000 distinct CDR3 sequences, around 25% of them present only once. This clonotype was detected a few times. Its antigen is not identified. The sequence was obtained from a male donor with ankylosing spondylitis or in good health (not recorded which). The chain employs TRBV25-1 and TRBJ1-1, with a possible D match to TRBD1 (6 bases). The sequencing input was blood, either unsorted or a sorted T cell fraction (not recorded which). CDR3 in amino acids: CASSGGRGLNTEAFF. CDR3 in DNA: TGTGCCAGCAGTGGGGGCAGGGGTTTGAACACTGAAGCTTTCTTT.